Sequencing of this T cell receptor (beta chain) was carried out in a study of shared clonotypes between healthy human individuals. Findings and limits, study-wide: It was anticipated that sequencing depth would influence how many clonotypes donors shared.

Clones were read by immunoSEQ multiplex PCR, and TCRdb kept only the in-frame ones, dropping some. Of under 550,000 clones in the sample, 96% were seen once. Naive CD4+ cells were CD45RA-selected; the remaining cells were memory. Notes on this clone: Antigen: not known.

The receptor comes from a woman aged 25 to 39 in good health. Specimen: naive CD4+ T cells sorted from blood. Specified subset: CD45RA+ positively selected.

In DNA form, the CDR3 reads TGTGCCAGCAGCAAAATACAGGGAAGCTCCTACGAGCAGTACTTC. Translating gives CASSKIQGSSYEQYF. The chain joins TRBV28 to TRBJ2-7; a weak D match, TRBD1 (6 bases). The V and J ends lost 6 bases and 0 bases respectively, with 15 bases between them. Germline values: CDR1 MDHEN, CDR2 SYDVKM. The CDR3 sequence is 15 residues long.